The 27 T cell receptor beta chains reported below all come from one sample, sequenced in a study of blood T cell repertoires in COVID-19. Clones were sequenced by immunoSEQ multiplex PCR, and TCRdb holds only the in-frame ones, with some missing. The sample lists some 130,000 clones, about 88% occurring once. The sample comprised peripheral blood. The receptors shown here come from a man aged 50-60 years with active COVID-19.

V and J are TRBV19 and TRBJ1-4; TRBD1 is a possible D gene (5 bases). CDR3 length equals 13 residues. The ends were cut back, 9 bases at V and 3 bases at J, with 11 bases in the middle. Germline loops: CDR1 LNHDA, CDR2 SQIVND (reference sequence). CDR3 nucleotides: TGTGCCAGCCGGGGCGGGGCTAATGAAAAACTGTTTTTT. This sequence encodes CASRGGANEKLFF.

V gene TRBV27 combines with J gene TRBJ1-5, with 10 bases that match TRBD1. This CDR3 has 15 amino acids. CDR1 MNHEY and CDR2 SMNVEV come from the germline V gene (reference sequence). Losses at the gene ends were 5 bases for V and 6 bases for J; bases not matched to a gene: 7. CDR3 nucleotides: TGTGCCAGCAGTCCCGGGACAGGGGTGACTCAGCCCCAGCATTTT. This translates into CASSPGTGVTQPQHF.

The rearrangement joins TRBV5-6 to TRBJ1-1; D is uncertain. The V end lost 4 bases, the J end lost 3 bases, and 13 bases lay between the germline ends. From germline, CDR1 is SGHDT and CDR2 YYEEEE. This CDR3 has 14 residues. The chain's CDR3 is CASSPILVDTEAFF. CDR3 nucleotides: TGTGCCAGCAGCCCGATTCTAGTAGACACTGAAGCTTTCTTT.

The chain has TRBV7-8 and TRBJ2-1, with 12 bases identical to TRBD2. Germline CDR1 is SGHVS and CDR2 is FQNEAQ. CDR3 length equals 20 residues. With 1 base clipped from V and 4 bases from J, the junction kept 14 bases outside the gene matches. The CDR3, as DNA: TGTGCCAGCAGCTTAGGTGGACGCGGCCCGCTAGCGGGAGGGTACAATGAGCAGTTCTTC. Its protein product is CASSLGGRGPLAGGYNEQFF.

This chain uses TRBV27 with TRBJ2-3; 12 bases fit TRBD2. Germline CDR1 MNHEY, CDR2 SMNVEV (reference sequence). V shed 3 bases and J 3 bases; nucleotides not matched to a gene: 1. The CDR3 is 15 amino acids. CDR3 sequence: CASSFLAGGTDTQYF. In DNA, the CDR3 is TGTGCCAGCAGTTTTCTAGCGGGGGGGACAGATACGCAGTATTTT.

This clone appeared a single time. This chain links TRBV3-1 (or the pseudogene TRBV3-2) with TRBJ2-3, with 8 bases aligning to TRBD2. Germline CDR1 is LGHDT and CDR2 is YNNKEL (reference sequence). The CDR3 sequence is 16 residues long. The junction had 7 bases not matched to a gene; V was cut back by 1 base and J by 4 bases. CDR3 nucleotides: TGTGCCAGCAGCCAAGGAGCGGGGGTGATGCCAGATACGCAGTATTTT. As protein: CASSQGAGVMPDTQYF.

The chain employs TRBV14 and TRBJ2-5; unclear D gene. Trimming removed 4 bases from V and 2 bases from J, with 11 bases in between. In germline, CDR1 is SGHDN, CDR2 FVKESK. The CDR3 is made up of 14 amino acids. In DNA form, the CDR3 reads TGTGCCAGCAGCCGAGATGCGAGGCAAGAGACCCAGTACTTC. It specifies CASSRDARQETQYF.

This clone was observed a few times. The J gene is TRBJ1-4, the V gene TRBV6-6; 7 bases match TRBD1. With 7 bases clipped from V and 4 bases from J, the junction kept 6 bases outside the gene matches. The length of the CDR3 is 14 residues. Germline CDR1 is MNHNY and CDR2 is SVGAGI (reference sequence). The CDR3, as DNA: TGTGCCAGCATTCCCGGGACAGTTAATGAAAAACTGTTTTTT. It specifies CASIPGTVNEKLFF.

The CDR3, as DNA: TGTGCCAGCAGCCAAGGGGGCAGTGGCTACACCTTC. This translates into CASSQGGSGYTF. The chain carries TRBV3-1 (or the pseudogene TRBV3-2) and TRBJ1-2, with a tentative D call TRBD1 (5 bases). The CDR3 covers 12 residues. Germline V gene data show CDR1 as LGHDT and CDR2 as YNNKEL (reference sequence). With 1 base removed from V and 7 bases from J, the gap between germline ends came to 7 bases.

The rearrangement links TRBV19 to TRBJ1-1; 7 positions agree with TRBD1. Germline V gives CDR1 LNHDA, CDR2 SQIVND (reference sequence). This CDR3 region has 15 residues. V was pared by 4 bases and J by 0 bases, with 5 bases of the junction left unmatched. The CDR3 loop is CASSSRGFMNTEAFF. The CDR3, as DNA: TGTGCCAGTAGTAGCAGGGGGTTCATGAACACTGAAGCTTTCTTT.

The chain employs TRBV24-1 and TRBJ2-3, with D unclear. This CDR3 spans 13 amino acids. Trimming stripped 7 bases from V and 2 bases from J, with 9 bases between. In germline, CDR1 is KGHDR, CDR2 SFDVKD. The CDR3: CATRGRITDTQYF. In DNA, the CDR3 is TGTGCCACCAGGGGCAGGATCACAGATACGCAGTATTTT.

The chain uses TRBV9 and TRBJ2-7; D is perhaps TRBD1 (6 bases). This CDR3 comprises 15 residues. Trimming pared 0 bases from V and 0 bases from J, leaving 10 bases between. Germline V gene lookup returns CDR1 SGDLS and CDR2 YYNGEE. CDR3 sequence reads: CASSVGQDSSYEQYF. For the CDR3, the DNA is TGTGCCAGCAGCGTAGGACAGGACAGCTCCTACGAGCAGTACTTC.

The chain couples TRBV10-3 to TRBJ1-2; 10 positions match TRBD1. The ends lost 6 bases at V and 0 bases at J; junction bases unmatched: 4. This CDR3 has 15 amino acids. CDR1 is ENHRY, CDR2 SYGVKD, per germline. DNA for the CDR3: TGTGCCATCAGGGGACAGGGGCGAACTAACTATGGCTACACCTTC. It yields the protein CAIRGQGRTNYGYTF.

J is TRBJ2-2 and V is TRBV25-1; 11 nucleotides line up with TRBD2. With V trimmed by 4 bases and J by 5 bases, 6 bases remained unmatched. CDR1 and CDR2 (germline): MGHDK, SYGVNS. The CDR3 runs to 16 residues. CDR3 bases: TGTGCCAGCAGTGTTTCAGGACTAGCGGGTACCGGGGAGCTGTTTTTT. Amino acid sequence: CASSVSGLAGTGELFF. The variable domain in full, with the rest retrieved from reference TRBV25-1 and TRBJ2-2, is EADIYQTPRYLVIGTGKKITLECSQTMGHDKMYWYQQDPGMELHLIHYSYGVNSTEKGDLSSESTVSRIRTEHFPLTLESARPSHTSQYLCASSVSGLAGTGELFFGEGSRLTVL.

This chain links TRBV27 with TRBJ1-6, with 9 nucleotides matching TRBD1. The CDR3 consists of 15 residues. The germline gives CDR1 MNHEY, CDR2 SMNVEV (reference sequence). The junction had 5 bases not matched to a gene; V was cut back by 3 bases and J by 8 bases. The CDR3 region is CASSFLGTGYSPLHF. DNA of the CDR3: TGTGCCAGCAGTTTCCTAGGGACAGGGTATTCACCCCTCCACTTT.

The chain couples TRBV19 to TRBJ1-1; D might be TRBD1 (5 bases). The CDR3 has 14 residues. V lost 4 bases and J 0 bases, leaving 9 bases between the germline ends. Germline V gives CDR1 LNHDA, CDR2 SQIVND (reference sequence). CDR3 DNA: TGTGCCAGTAGTACCCCGGGGGTGAACACTGAAGCTTTCTTT. Translating it yields CASSTPGVNTEAFF.

The chain is built from TRBV11-3 and TRBJ2-3, with 8 bases matching TRBD1. CDR1 and CDR2 from the germline V gene are SGHNT and YENEEA. Trimming removed 7 bases from V and 5 bases from J; junction bases left unmatched: 5. This CDR3 has 13 amino acids. The CDR3 coding sequence is TGTGCCAGCATGGCAGGGGGCATAGATACGCAGTATTTT. It yields the protein CASMAGGIDTQYF.

The rearrangement uses TRBV7-9 and TRBJ2-5, with 10 bases fitting TRBD2. The CDR3 contains 16 residues. Germline-derived CDR1 and CDR2 are SEHNR and FQNEAQ (reference sequence). The V and J ends lost 0 bases and 4 bases, in that order; junction bases with no gene match: 5. The CDR3: CASSLASGRASETQYF. CDR3 bases: TGTGCCAGCAGCTTAGCCAGCGGGAGGGCATCAGAGACCCAGTACTTC.

About this clone itself: A junction boundary mismatches the germline segment, possibly from a read error. Distinct nucleotide sequences in the sample also encode this CDR3. The chain is built from TRBV3-1 (or the pseudogene TRBV3-2) and TRBJ1-2, with D unresolved. Germline V gene data show CDR1 as LGHDT and CDR2 as YNNKEL (reference sequence). The CDR3 totals 13 residues. CDR3 DNA sequence: TGTGCCAGCAGCCAAGAGAGGTTCTATGGCTATACCTTC. This sequence encodes CASSQERFYGYTF.

This chain joins TRBV2 and TRBJ1-5, with a weak D call TRBD1 (5 bases). The V and J ends lost 3 bases and 3 bases respectively, with 9 bases between them. The CDR3 sequence is 14 residues long. The germline V gene encodes CDR1 SNHLY and CDR2 FYNNEI. CDR3 loop: CASSDNRPNQPQHF. Here the CDR3 DNA reads TGTGCCAGCAGTGATAACAGGCCCAATCAGCCCCAGCATTTT.

This chain uses TRBV5-1 with TRBJ2-3; TRBD2 matches at 12 bases. The germline V gene has CDR1 SGHRS and CDR2 YFSETQ. This CDR3 contains 16 residues. V lost 4 bases, J lost 2 bases, and 5 bases stayed unmatched. In DNA, the CDR3 is TGCGCCAGCAGCCTGACTAGCGGGGGTTTCACAGATACGCAGTATTTT. This encodes CASSLTSGGFTDTQYF.

The chain recombines TRBV4-1 with TRBJ2-5, with 10 bases matching TRBD2. The J segment lost 3 bases and the V segment lost 4 bases, leaving 8 bases of the junction unmatched. Per germline, CDR1 MGHRA and CDR2 YSYEKL. CDR3 length: 16 residues. The CDR3 bases are TGCGCCAGCAGCCTACTAGCGGGAAGAGGGGAAGAGACCCAGTACTTC. Its protein product is CASSLLAGRGEETQYF.

The rearrangement links TRBV2 to TRBJ2-5; D is perhaps TRBD2 (5 bases). V was shortened by 5 bases and J by 5 bases, with 9 bases between the two germline ends. Germline values: CDR1 SNHLY, CDR2 FYNNEI. The CDR3 is 12 amino acids. The CDR3 here is CASSPGMETQYF. Here the CDR3 DNA reads TGTGCCAGCAGTCCGGGGATGGAGACCCAGTACTTC.

The V call is TRBV7-9, the J call TRBJ2-1; D call uncertain. CDR1 and CDR2 (germline): SEHNR, FQNEAQ (reference sequence). V lost 5 bases, J lost 7 bases, and 6 bases lay in between. The CDR3 is 11 amino acids. The CDR3 nucleotides read TGTGCCAGCAGCCCCGAGAATGAGCAGTTCTTC. Translating gives CASSPENEQFF. The whole variable domain, filled in from reference TRBV7-9 and TRBJ2-1, reads DTGVSQNPRHKITKRGQNVTFRCDPISEHNRLYWYRQTLGQGPEFLTYFQNEAQLEKSRLLSDRFSAERPKGSFSTLEIQRTEQGDSAMYLCASSPENEQFFGPGTRLTVL.

V usage is TRBV5-8 and J usage is TRBJ2-3, with D perhaps TRBD2 (5 bases). The CDR3 spans 16 residues. The ends were cut back, 1 base at V and 0 bases at J, with 12 bases in the middle. CDR1 is SGHTS, CDR2 YDEGEE, per germline. In DNA form, the CDR3 reads TGTGCCAGCAGCTTGTACCGGGGTGGAAGCACAGATACGCAGTATTTT. It specifies CASSLYRGGSTDTQYF.

The rearrangement joins TRBV19 to TRBJ1-4; D is possibly TRBD1 (6 bases). The CDR3 is made up of 14 amino acids. V dropped 2 bases and J dropped 7 bases, with 11 bases sitting between them. Germline lookup yields CDR1 LNHDA and CDR2 SQIVND (reference sequence). The DNA of the CDR3 is TGTGCCAGTAGTATACAGGGACAAGGTGAAAAACTGTTTTTT. Protein product: CASSIQGQGEKLFF.

The rearrangement links TRBV30 to TRBJ2-7; no definite D call. Deletions cut 3 bases from V and 6 bases from J, with 12 bases between. Germline CDR1 is GTSNPN and CDR2 is SVGIG (reference sequence). CDR3 length equals 12 residues. In DNA form, the CDR3 reads TGTGCCTGGAGCGCCGGCCGCGGCGAGCAGTACGTC. Translated, it gives CAWSAGRGEQYV.